Each of the 4 T cell receptor beta chains below was sequenced from the same sample in a study of T cell changes during pregnancy in multiple sclerosis. Assay: immunoSEQ multiplex PCR; the TCRdb copy retains only in-frame clones and omits some. The sample has tens of thousands of clones; 75% to 95% are singletons. Here the sequenced sample was peripheral blood, taken in the first trimester of pregnancy. Receptors were obtained from a female donor in good health, enrolled as a control in a pregnancy study.

This clone appeared a single time. The chain couples TRBV7-3 to TRBJ2-6, with 12 bases lining up with TRBD1. Germline CDR1 is SGHTA and CDR2 is FQGTGA. The V and J ends lost 1 base and 6 bases, in that order; junction bases with no gene match: 10. The CDR3 extends over 19 amino acids. In DNA form, the CDR3 reads TGTGCCAGCAGCTTAAGAGGTCCGGGACAGGGGGCTTCGGCCAACGTCCTGACTTTC. Amino acid sequence: CASSLRGPGQGASANVLTF.

The chain carries TRBV4-3 and TRBJ2-1, with TRBD2 identical over 10 bases. Germline assignment: CDR1 LGHNA and CDR2 YSLEER. The CDR3 totals 16 residues. J was trimmed by 10 bases and V by 3 bases; bases with no gene match: 12. This chain's CDR3 is CASSHRTSGPSGEQFF. DNA for the CDR3: TGCGCCAGCAGCCATCGGACTAGCGGTCCTTCTGGGGAGCAGTTCTTC.

The chain carries TRBV5-4 and TRBJ2-7; a possible D gene is TRBD1 (5 bases). Germline V CDR1 and CDR2: SGHNT, YYREEE (reference sequence). V was shortened by 1 base and J by 3 bases, with 14 bases between the two germline ends. The CDR3 has 15 residues. The CDR3 DNA follows: TGTGCCAGCAGCTTGAACATGGCAGGGATCTACGAGCAGTACTTC. This sequence encodes CASSLNMAGIYEQYF.

The V call is TRBV19, the J call TRBJ2-7; 7 bases line up with TRBD1. J gave up 1 base and V 6 bases, and 9 bases lay outside the gene matches. Germline CDR1 is LNHDA and CDR2 is SQIVND (reference sequence). The CDR3 runs 15 residues. The CDR3 loop reads CASRRWPGQSYEQYF. CDR3 nucleotides: TGTGCCAGTAGGAGATGGCCGGGACAGTCCTACGAGCAGTACTTC.